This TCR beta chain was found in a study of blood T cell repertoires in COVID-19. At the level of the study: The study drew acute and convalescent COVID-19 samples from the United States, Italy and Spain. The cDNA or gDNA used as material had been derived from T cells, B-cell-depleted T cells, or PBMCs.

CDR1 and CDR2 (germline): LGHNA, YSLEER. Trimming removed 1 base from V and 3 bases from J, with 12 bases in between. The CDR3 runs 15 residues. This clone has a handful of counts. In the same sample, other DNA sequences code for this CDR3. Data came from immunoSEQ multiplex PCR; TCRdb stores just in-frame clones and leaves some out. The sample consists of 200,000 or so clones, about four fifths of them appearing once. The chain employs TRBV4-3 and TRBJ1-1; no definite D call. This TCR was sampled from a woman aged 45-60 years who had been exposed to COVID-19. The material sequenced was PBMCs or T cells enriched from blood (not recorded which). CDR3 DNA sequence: TGCGCCAGCAGCCAAGGGAGAGGGCGGGACACTGAAGCTTTCTTT. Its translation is CASSQGRGRDTEAFF.